This T cell receptor beta chain was profiled in a study of tissue T cells after allogeneic stem cell transplantation. Study results and caveats: Only a limited share of tissue TCRs appeared in blood or spleen. Few T cell clones were shared across patients, but motif clusters showed tissue-specific shared signatures.

Points on this clone: Its antigen remains unknown. The gene symbols are mouse symbols.

Sequencing of TCRbeta CDR3 at survey depth gave sequences and template counts. Some clones are missing from TCRdb's copy, which holds only in-frame ones; the method was immunoSEQ multiplex PCR. The profile covers under 25,000 clones, with 72% appearing a single time and 0.65% to 0.75% taken by the ten largest. This receptor was taken from a female BALB/c mouse in good health. Mouse strain MHC haplotype: H2-d. Sequencing was done on a sample of spleen.

The CDR3 reads CASSPGPVSDYTF. Incomplete CDR3 DNA: TGTGCCAGCAGCCCGGGGCCGGTCTCCGACTACACC. The chain combines TRBV4 with TRBJ1-2; weak D call: TRBD1 (5 bases). The read halts 1 residue ahead of the CDR3 end, with the missing end drawn from the germline J gene. Trimming left V 5 bases short and J 4 bases short, with 11 bases between. Germline V gene data show CDR1 as LGHDT and CDR2 as YNNKQL (reference sequence). CDR3 length equals 13 residues.